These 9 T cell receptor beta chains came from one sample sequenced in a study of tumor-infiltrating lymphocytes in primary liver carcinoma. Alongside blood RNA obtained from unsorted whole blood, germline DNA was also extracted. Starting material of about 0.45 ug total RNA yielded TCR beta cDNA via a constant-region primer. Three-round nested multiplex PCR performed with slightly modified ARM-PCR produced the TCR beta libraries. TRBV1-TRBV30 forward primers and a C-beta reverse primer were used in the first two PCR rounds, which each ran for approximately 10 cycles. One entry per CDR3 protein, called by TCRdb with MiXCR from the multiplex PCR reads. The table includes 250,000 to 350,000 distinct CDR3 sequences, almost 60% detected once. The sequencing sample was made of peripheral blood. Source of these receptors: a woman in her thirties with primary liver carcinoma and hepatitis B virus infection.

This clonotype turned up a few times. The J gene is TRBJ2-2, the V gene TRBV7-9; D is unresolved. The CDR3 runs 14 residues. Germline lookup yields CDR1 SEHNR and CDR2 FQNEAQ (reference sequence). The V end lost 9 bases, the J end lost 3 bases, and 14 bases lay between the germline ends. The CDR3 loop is CASKLLTDTGELFF. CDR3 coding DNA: TGTGCCAGTAAGCTTCTAACGGACACCGGGGAGCTGTTTTTT.

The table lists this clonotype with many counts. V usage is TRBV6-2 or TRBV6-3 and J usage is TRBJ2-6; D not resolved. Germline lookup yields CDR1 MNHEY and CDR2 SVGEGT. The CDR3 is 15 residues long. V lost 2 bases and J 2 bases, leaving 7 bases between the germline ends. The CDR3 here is CASSYGSTGANVLTF. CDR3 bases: TGTGCCAGCAGTTACGGCAGTACTGGGGCCAACGTCCTGACTTTC.

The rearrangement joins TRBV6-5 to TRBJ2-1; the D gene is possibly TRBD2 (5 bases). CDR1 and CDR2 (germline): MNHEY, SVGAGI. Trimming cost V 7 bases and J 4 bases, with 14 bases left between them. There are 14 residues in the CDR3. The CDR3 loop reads CASNPVGAYNEQFF. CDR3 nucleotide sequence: TGTGCCAGCAACCCCGTGGGAGCTTACAATGAGCAGTTCTTC.

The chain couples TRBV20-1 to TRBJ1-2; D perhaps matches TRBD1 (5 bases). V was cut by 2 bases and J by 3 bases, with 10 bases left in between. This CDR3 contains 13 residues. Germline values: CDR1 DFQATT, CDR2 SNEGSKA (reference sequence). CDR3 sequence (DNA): TGCAGTGCTAGATGGGGCGGTGACTATGGCTACACCTTC. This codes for CSARWGGDYGYTF.

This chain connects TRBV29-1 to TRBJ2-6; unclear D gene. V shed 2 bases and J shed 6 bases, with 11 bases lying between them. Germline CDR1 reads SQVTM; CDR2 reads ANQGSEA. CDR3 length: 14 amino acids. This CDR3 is CSVEQACMANVLTF. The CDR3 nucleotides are TGCAGCGTTGAACAGGCCTGCATGGCCAACGTCCTGACTTTC.

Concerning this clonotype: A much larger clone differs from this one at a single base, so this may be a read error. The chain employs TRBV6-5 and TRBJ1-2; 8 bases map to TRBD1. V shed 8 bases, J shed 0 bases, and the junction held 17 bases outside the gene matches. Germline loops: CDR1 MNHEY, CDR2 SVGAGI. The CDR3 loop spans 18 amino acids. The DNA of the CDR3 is TGTGCCAGCCGAGGAATCGGGACAGGCCCTCGGGCTAACTATGGCTACACCTTC. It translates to CASRGIGTGPRANYGYTF.

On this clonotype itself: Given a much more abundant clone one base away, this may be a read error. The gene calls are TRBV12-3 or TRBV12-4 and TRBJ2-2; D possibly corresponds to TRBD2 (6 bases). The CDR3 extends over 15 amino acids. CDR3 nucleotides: TGTGCCAGCAGTTTCGGGGGATCGAACGCCGGGGAGCTGTTTTTT. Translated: CASSFGGSNAGELFF.

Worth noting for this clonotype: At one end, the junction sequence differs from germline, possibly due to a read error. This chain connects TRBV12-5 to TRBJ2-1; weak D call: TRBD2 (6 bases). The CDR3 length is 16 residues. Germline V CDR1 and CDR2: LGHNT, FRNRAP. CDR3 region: CAGGLPPGGILNEQSF. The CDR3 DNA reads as TGTGCTGGTGGTTTGCCCCCTGGCGGGATCCTCAATGAGCAGTCCTTC.

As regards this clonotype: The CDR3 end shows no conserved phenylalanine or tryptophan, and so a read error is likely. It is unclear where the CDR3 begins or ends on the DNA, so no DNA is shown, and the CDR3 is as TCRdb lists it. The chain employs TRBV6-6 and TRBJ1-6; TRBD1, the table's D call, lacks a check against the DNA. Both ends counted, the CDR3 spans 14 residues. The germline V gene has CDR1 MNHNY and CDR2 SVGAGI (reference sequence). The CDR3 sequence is CASIGGLGLSPLLY.